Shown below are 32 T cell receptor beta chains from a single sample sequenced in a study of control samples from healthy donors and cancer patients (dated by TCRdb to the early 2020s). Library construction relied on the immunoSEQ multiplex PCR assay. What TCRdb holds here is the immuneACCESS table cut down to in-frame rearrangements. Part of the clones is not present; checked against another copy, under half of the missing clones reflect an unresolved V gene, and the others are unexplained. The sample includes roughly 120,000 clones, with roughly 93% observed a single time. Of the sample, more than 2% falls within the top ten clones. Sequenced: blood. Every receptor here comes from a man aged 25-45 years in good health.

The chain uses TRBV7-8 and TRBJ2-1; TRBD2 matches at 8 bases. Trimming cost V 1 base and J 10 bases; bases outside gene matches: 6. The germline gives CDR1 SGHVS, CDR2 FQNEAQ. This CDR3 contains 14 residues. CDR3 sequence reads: CASSLDGGGTEQFF. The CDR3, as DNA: TGTGCCAGCAGCTTAGACGGCGGGGGGACCGAGCAGTTCTTC.

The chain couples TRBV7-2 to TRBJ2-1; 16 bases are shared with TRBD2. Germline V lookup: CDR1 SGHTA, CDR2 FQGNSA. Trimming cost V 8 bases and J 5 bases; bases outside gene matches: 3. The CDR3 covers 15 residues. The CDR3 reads CASGTSGGAHNEQFF. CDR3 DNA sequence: TGTGCCAGCGGGACTAGCGGGGGGGCGCACAATGAGCAGTTCTTC.

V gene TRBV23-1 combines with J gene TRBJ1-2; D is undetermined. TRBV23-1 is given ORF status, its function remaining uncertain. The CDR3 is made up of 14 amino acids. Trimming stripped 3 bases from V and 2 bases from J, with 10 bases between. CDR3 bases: TGCGCCAGCAGTCACAAGACTCCCAACTATGGCTACACCTTC. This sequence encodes CASSHKTPNYGYTF.

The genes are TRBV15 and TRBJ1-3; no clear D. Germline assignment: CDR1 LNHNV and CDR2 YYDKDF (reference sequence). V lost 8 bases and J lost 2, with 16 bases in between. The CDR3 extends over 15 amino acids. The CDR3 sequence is CATQVWISPGNTIYF. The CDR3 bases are TGTGCCACCCAGGTCTGGATCTCCCCTGGAAACACCATATATTTT.

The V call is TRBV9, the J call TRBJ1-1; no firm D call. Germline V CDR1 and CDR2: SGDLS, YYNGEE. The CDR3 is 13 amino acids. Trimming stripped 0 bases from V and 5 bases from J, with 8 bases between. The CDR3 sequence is CASSVELGTEAFF. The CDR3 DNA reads TGTGCCAGCAGCGTAGAGCTCGGGACTGAAGCTTTCTTT.

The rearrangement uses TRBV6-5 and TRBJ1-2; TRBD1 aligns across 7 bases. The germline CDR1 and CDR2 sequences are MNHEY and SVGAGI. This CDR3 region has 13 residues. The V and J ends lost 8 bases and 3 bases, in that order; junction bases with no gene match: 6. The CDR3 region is CASGGQGDYGYTF. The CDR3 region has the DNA TGTGCCAGCGGGGGCCAGGGGGACTATGGCTACACCTTC.

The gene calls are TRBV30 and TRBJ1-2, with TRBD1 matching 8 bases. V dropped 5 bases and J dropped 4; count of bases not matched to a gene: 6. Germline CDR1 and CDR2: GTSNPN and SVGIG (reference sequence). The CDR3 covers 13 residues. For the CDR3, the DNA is TGTGCCTGGGCTGGACAGGGACCCTATGGCTACACCTTC. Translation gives CAWAGQGPYGYTF.

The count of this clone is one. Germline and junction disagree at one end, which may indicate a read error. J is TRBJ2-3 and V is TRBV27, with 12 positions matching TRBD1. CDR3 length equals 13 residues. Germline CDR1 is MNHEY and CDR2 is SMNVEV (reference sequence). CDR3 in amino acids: CASSFSGTGGPIF. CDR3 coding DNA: TGTGCCAGCAGTTTCTCCGGGACAGGGGGCCCTATTTTT.

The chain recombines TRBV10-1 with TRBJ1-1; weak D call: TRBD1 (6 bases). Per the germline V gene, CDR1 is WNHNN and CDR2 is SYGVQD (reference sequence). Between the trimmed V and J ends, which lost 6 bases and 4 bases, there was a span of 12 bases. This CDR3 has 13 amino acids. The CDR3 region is CASSDRSFTEAFF. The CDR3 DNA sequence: TGCGCCAGCAGCGACAGGTCGTTCACTGAAGCTTTCTTT.

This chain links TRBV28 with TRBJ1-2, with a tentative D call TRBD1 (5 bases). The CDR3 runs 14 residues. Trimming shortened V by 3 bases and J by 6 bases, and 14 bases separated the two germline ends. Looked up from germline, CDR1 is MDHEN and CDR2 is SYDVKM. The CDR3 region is CASSLGGSANGYTF. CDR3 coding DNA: TGTGCCAGCAGTTTGGGGGGGTCGGCGAATGGCTACACCTTC.

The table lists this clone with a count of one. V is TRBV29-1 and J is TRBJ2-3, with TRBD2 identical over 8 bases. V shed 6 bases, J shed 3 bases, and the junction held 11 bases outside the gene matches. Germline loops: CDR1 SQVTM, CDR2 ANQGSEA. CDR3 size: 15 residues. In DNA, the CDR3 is TGCAGCGTGGCCTATTCGGGGGGGCGGACAGATACGCAGTATTTT. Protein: CSVAYSGGRTDTQYF.

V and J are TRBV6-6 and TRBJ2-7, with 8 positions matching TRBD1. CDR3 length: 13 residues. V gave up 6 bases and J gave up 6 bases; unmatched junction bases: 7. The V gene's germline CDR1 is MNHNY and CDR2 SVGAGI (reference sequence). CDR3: CASSPAGGREQYV. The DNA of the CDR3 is TGTGCCAGCAGCCCAGCAGGGGGCCGCGAGCAGTACGTC.

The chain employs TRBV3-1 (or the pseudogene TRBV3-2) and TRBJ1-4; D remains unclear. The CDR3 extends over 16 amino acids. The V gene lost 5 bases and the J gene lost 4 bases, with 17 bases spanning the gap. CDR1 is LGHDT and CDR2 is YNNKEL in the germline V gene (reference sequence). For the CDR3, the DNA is TGTGCCAGCAGCGACCGGACGCCCCGGTTTAATGAAAAACTGTTTTTT. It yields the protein CASSDRTPRFNEKLFF.

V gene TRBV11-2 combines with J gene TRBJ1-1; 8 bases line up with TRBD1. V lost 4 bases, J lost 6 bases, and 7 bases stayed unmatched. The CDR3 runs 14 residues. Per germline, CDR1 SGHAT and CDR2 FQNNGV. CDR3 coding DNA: TGTGCCAGCAGCTCCTCGGACAGGGTCCCTGAAGCTTTCTTT. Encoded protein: CASSSSDRVPEAFF. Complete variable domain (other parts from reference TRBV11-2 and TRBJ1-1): EAGVAQSPRYKIIEKRQSVAFWCNPISGHATLYWYQQILGQGPKLLIQFQNNGVVDDSQLPKDRFSAERLKGVDSTLKIQPAKLEDSAVYLCASSSSDRVPEAFFGQGTRLTVV.

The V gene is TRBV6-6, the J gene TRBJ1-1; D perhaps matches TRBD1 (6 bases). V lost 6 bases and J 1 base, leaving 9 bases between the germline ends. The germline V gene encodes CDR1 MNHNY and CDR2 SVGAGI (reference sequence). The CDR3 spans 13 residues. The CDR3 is CASRTRGNTEAFF. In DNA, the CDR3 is TGTGCCAGCAGAACCAGGGGGAACACTGAAGCTTTCTTT.

The CDR3 is CASSPLRTGANQPQHF. CDR3 sequence (DNA): TGTGCCAGCTCACCACTCCGGACAGGGGCTAATCAGCCCCAGCATTTT. The chain has TRBV18 and TRBJ1-5; 9 nucleotides align to TRBD1. CDR1 and CDR2 from the germline V gene are KGHSH and LQKENI. The CDR3 loop spans 16 amino acids. V trimming: 1 base; J trimming: 4 bases; junction bases outside the gene matches: 5.

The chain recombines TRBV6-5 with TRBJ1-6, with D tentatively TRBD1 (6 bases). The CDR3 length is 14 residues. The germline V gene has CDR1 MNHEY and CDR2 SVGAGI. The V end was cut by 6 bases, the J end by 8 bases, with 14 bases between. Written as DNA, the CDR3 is TGTGCCAGCAGGGAGGACAGAGGACATTCACCCCTCCACTTT. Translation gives CASREDRGHSPLHF.

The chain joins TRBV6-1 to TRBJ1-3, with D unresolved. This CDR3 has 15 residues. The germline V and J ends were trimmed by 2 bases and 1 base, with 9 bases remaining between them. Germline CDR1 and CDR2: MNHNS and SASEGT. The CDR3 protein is CASSETGDSGNTIYF. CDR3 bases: TGTGCCAGCAGTGAAACCGGGGATTCTGGAAACACCATATATTTT.

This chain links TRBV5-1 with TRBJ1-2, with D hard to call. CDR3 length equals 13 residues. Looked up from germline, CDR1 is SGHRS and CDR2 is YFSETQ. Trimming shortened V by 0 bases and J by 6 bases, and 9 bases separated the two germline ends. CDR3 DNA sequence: TGCGCCAGCAGCTTGGTCGGGAGAGATGGCTACACCTTC. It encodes CASSLVGRDGYTF.

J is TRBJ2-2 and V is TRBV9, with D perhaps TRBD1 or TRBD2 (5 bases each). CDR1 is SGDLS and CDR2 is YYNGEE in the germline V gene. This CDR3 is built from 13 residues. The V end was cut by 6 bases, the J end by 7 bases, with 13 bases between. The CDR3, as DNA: TGTGCCAGCAACCCCCATGGGGGCGGGGAGCTGTTTTTT. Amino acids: CASNPHGGGELFF. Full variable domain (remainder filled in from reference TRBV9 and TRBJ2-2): DSGVTQTPKHLITATGQRVTLRCSPRSGDLSVYWYQQSLDQGLQFLIQYYNGEERAKGNILERFSAQQFPDLHSELNLSSLELGDSALYFCASNPHGGGELFFGEGSRLTVL.

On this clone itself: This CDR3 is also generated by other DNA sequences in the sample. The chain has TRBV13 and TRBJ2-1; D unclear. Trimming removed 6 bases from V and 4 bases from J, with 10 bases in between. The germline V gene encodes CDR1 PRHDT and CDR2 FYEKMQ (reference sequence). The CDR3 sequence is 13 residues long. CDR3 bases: TGTGCCAGCAGTCTGGGATCTTACAATGAGCAGTTCTTC. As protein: CASSLGSYNEQFF.

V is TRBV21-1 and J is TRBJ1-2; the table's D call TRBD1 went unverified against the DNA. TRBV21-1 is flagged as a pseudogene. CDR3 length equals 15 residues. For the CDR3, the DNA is TGTGCCAGCAGCAAAGACGGACAGGGAGCTCGTGGCTACACCTTC. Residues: CASSKDGQGARGYTF.

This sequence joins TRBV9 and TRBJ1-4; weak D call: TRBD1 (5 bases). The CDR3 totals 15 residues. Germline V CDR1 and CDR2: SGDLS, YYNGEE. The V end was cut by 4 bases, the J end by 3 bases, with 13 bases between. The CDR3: CASSLTGASNEKLFF. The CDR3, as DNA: TGTGCCAGCAGCCTCACAGGCGCCTCTAATGAAAAACTGTTTTTT.

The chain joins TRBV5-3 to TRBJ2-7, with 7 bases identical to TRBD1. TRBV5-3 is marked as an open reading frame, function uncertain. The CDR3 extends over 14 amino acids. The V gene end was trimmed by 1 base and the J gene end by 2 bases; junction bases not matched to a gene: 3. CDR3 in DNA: TGTGCCAGAAGCTTGTGCAGGGGGACCTACGAGCAGTACGTC. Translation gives CARSLCRGTYEQYV.

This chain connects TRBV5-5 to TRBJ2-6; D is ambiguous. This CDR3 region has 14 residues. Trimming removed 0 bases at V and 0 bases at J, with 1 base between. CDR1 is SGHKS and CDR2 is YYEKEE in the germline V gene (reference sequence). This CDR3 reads CASSLASGANVLTF. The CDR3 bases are TGTGCCAGCAGCTTGGCCTCTGGGGCCAACGTCCTGACTTTC.

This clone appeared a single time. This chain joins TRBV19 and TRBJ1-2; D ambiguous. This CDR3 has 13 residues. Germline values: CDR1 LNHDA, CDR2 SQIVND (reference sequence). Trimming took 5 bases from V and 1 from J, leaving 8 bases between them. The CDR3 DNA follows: TGTGCCAGTAGTCTCGATCTTAACTATGGCTACACCTTC. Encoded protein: CASSLDLNYGYTF.

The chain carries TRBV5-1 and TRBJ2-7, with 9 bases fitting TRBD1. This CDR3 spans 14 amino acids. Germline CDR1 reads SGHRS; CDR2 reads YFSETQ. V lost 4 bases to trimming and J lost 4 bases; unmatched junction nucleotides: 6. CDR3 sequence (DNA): TGCGCCAGCAGCGTCCGACAGGGGGTGTACGAGCAGTACTTC. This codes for CASSVRQGVYEQYF.

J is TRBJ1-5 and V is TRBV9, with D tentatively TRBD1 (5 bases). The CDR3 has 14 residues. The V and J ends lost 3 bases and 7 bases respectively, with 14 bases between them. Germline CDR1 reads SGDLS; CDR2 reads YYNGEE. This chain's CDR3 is CASSAGLGEQPQHF. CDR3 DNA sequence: TGTGCCAGCAGCGCGGGACTCGGGGAACAGCCCCAGCATTTT.

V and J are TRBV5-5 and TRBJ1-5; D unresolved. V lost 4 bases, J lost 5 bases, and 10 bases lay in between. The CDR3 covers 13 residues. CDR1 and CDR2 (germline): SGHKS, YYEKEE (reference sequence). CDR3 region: CASSRRGDQPQHF. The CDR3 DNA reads TGTGCCAGCAGCCGCCGGGGAGATCAGCCCCAGCATTTT.

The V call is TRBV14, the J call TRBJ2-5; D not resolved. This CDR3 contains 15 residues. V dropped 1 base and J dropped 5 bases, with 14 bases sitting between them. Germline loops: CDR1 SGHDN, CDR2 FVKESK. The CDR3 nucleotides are TGTGCCAGCAGCCAAGTTATGGAATTTCGTGAGACCCAGTACTTC. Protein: CASSQVMEFRETQYF.

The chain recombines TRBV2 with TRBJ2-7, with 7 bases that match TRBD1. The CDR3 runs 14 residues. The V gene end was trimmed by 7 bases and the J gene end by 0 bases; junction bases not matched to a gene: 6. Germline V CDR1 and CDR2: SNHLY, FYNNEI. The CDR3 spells CASIPDRSSYEQYF. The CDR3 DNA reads TGTGCCAGCATTCCGGACAGGAGCTCCTACGAGCAGTACTTC.

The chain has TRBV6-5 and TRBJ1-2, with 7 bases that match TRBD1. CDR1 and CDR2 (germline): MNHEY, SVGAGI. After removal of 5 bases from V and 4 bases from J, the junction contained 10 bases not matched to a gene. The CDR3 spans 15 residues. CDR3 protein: CASSLRQGPSYGYTF. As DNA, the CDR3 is TGTGCCAGCAGTCTCCGACAGGGCCCCTCCTATGGCTACACCTTC.